The clone carrying this TCR beta chain occurred once. Its antigen is unknown. The sample is drawn from a study of cytomegalovirus exposure and HLA in healthy donors. Study summary: Of all 400 or so donors who were genotyped, 70% to 85% belonged to the Caucasian-associated ancestry cluster. Study-wide results and caveats: As a later analysis showed, several of the most significant clusters appeared to be linked to common viral pathogens. A prior analysis recorded that most TCR beta V segments were productive about 90% or about 30% of the time.

Trimming removed 0 bases from V and 9 bases from J; junction bases left unmatched: 17. CDR1 SGHRS and CDR2 YFSETQ come from the germline V gene. The CDR3 sequence is 17 residues long. Primers for the PCR totalled 60 Vbeta and 13 Jbeta. Produced via immunoSEQ multiplex PCR; TCRdb's table is partial and in-frame only. Of around 100,000 clones listed, around 79% are singletons. The gene calls are TRBV5-1 and TRBJ2-7; 8 bases are a match to TRBD1. The material sequenced was PBMCs. This sequence was found in a woman aged 40 to 49 in good health and CMV-seropositive. This CDR3 is CASSLAIQPGQEISQYF. For the CDR3, the DNA is TGCGCCAGCAGCTTGGCGATTCAACCGGGACAGGAGATATCGCAGTACTTC.